The T cell receptor beta chain described here comes from a study of cytomegalovirus exposure and HLA in healthy donors (dated by TCRdb to between 2016 and 2019). Describing the broader study: According to an earlier analysis of several hundred of the donors, some 180 million T cells yielded some 120 million unique TCR beta sequences and about 280 Gb of sequence data. Roughly 300 gigabases of sequencing data and 75 million to 85 million unique TCR sequences made up an early release that covered 500 to 650 HLA-typed donors. Of the 300 to 500 genotyped donors, approximately 81% were placed in the genetic ancestry cluster associated with self-reported Caucasian donors. The study aimed to test whether cataloging public T cell receptors could reveal signatures of past pathogen exposure. The study profiled the T cell repertoires of 500 to 800 subjects by immunosequencing and related them to cytomegalovirus serostatus. Besides the first cohort of about 730 subjects, a separate validation cohort made up of over a hundred different subjects was used. High-throughput TCR immunosequencing, statistical association of individual TCRs with disease status, and machine learning were combined to predict cytomegalovirus infection status. A later analysis re-analyzed previously published TCR beta repertoires from 666 donors and added high-resolution HLA genotyping to study TCR occurrence patterns. The later analysis used no new phenotypic data to find candidate immune exposures, relying instead on TCR beta sequences and their occurrence across donors. An earlier analysis of 587 of the donors used high-throughput TCR beta sequencing to judge whether each TCR beta V gene segment behaved as functional or pseudogenic. Alongside the repertoire data, information on donor age, sex, ethnicity and CMV serostatus was compiled. A later genetic analysis took genome-wide SNP genotypes for 398 of the 666 donors and used that subset as a discovery cohort. Every repertoire in the discovery cohort had been generated on one and the same sequencing platform. Class I and class II HLA loci were covered by the typing at four-digit resolution. The number of typed donors differed by locus: about 620-640 for A, B, C, DRB1 and DQB1; 522 for DQA1; approximately 610 for DPA1; and about 470 for DPB1. Four or five DR-DQ haplotypes were treated as single units for association and clustering because of strong linkage in the cohort. Among 300 to 500 genotyped donors of the cohort, an average of roughly 230,000 unique TCR beta nucleotide sequences was sequenced per donor, of which 15% to 20% were non-productive.

Broad study findings and their caveats: Three of the identified cytomegalovirus-associated TCR beta chains were confirmed in vitro to be specific for cytomegalovirus antigens. In a later analysis, 15,000 to 20,000 TCR beta sequences were associated with specific HLA alleles at a false discovery rate of 0.05. According to a later analysis, TCR association rates differed among HLA loci, with DRB1 alleles showing the most associated TCRs and HLA-C alleles showing the fewest. The study listed 150 to 200 TCR beta chains as associated with cytomegalovirus. Because HLA typing was missing for some donors at each locus, association tests included only the typed subset. In a later analysis, most CMV-associated TCR beta chains were found to appear HLA-restricted, with HLA associations seemingly driven largely by CMV exposure. Several of the top co-occurrence clusters appeared to be linked to parvovirus B19, influenza, CMV and Epstein-Barr virus, according to a later analysis. Cytomegalovirus status was reported to be diagnosed by the classifier with high specificity and sensitivity in both the original and validation cohorts. A group of highly shared sequence variants was considered likely to be a technical artifact of the sequencing pipeline. Compared with the roughly 600-donor mean, donors in an Asian-associated ancestry cluster had fewer N-insertions in productive TCRs, according to a later genetic analysis. The presence/absence analyses assumed that sequencing depth was roughly uniform across donors, and that assumption may not be true. Only TCR beta chains were sequenced in this cohort, and the absence of alpha or paired-chain data limited detectable features. Correlated functional status among segregating V segments might reflect linkage disequilibrium, but an unknown experimental factor could not be ruled out. Immune exposure information for the cohort was limited to CMV serostatus. Broadly in line with IMGT annotations, most TCR beta V segments showed up in productive rearrangements about 87% or about 30% of the time in an earlier analysis of approximately 640 of the donors. Compared with equally common non-associated chains, HLA-associated TCR beta chains in a later analysis were more clonally expanded and had lower generation probabilities. Across donors, most TCR sequences were observed very rarely, whereas some public TCRs were present in many individuals. Because the 87-base-pair reads could not distinguish some IMGT-functional V segments, including TRBV6-2 and TRBV6-3, those segments were excluded. A later genetic analysis associated a missense DCLRE1C variant with V-gene and J-gene trimming of TCR beta chains, and an independent cohort replicated the association. Strong co-occurrence of HLA alleles, especially DR and DQ, made assigning TCR associations to individual alleles difficult. The authors suggested that the approach could potentially be generalized to other disease states and immunological phenotypes. A further reported finding was that TCR beta sequences accurately predicted the HLA-A and HLA-B alleles for most subjects in the first cohort. Approximately 16 rarely observed V segments, including chromosome 9 orphons, were excluded from the earlier analysis of approximately 600 of the donors because counts were too low.

The library was produced with the immunoSEQ multiplex PCR assay. For the multiplex PCR, a mixture combining 60 forward primers for TCR Vbeta segments and 13 reverse primers for TCR Jbeta segments was used. A multiplex PCR assay on genomic DNA amplified the CDR3 region of rearranged TCR beta genes. The amplified TCR beta libraries were sequenced on the Illumina HiSeq System as 87-base-pair reads. As for the original processing: Across the 700 or so repertoires, a later analysis counted approximately 75 million unique TCR beta chains, around 10 million of which were shared by at least two donors. Raw reads were error-corrected and collapsed into unique sequences by a nearest-neighbor algorithm in which closely related sequences were merged to remove PCR and sequencing errors. To assign V, D and J gene segments, CDR3 sequences were aligned to IMGT reference sequences. For a sequence to be retained, a match of at least six nucleotides was required to both a V gene segment and a J gene segment. A rearrangement counted as productive if the CDR3 had no stop codons and remained in frame with V and J, and every other rearrangement counted as non-productive. Following IMGT convention, CDR3 was defined as the stretch from the second conserved V-encoded cysteine to the conserved J-encoded phenylalanine. The earlier analysis of fewer than 750 of the donors excluded sequences that lacked an unambiguous match to a single V gene segment. An earlier analysis of fewer than 750 of the donors called V segments functional above 56.7% productive rearrangements and segregating when the between-donor standard deviation exceeded 5%. To diagnose cytomegalovirus status from the catalog of TCR beta chain sequences, a statistical classification framework was built. In a later analysis, V and J genes were assigned by comparing TCR nucleotide sequences against IMGT/GENE-DB human TR gene sequences. The TCRdist pipeline was used in a later analysis to assign CDR3 sequences and most-parsimonious VDJ recombination scenarios. In a later analysis, each TCR beta chain was defined by its CDR3 amino acid sequence together with its V-gene family, and reads lacking a unique V-gene family were excluded. To address suspected cross-contamination and a sequencing artifact, a later analysis removed roughly 640 highly shared, low-generation-probability nucleotide sequences. In a later analysis, a clonal expansion index was calculated for each public chain from normalized within-repertoire ranks of inferred template counts. Generation probabilities in a later analysis came from a VDJ recombination model fitted to out-of-frame rearrangements, and those results were checked against IGoR. In a later analysis, TCR-TCR, TCR-HLA and TCR-CMV co-occurrence was scored with hypergeometric tests, and a repertoire-size bias correction was applied to TCR pairs. A later analysis estimated false discovery rates by permuting HLA or CMV assignments 20 times. In a later analysis, co-occurring TCRs were grouped using DBSCAN, and TCRdist sequence similarity was added for clustering within HLA-allele-positive subsets. Repertoires with fewer than 30,000 or more than 120,000 public chains, plus five repertoires with anomalous nucleotide sharing, were excluded from co-occurrence clustering. The immuneACCESS repertoire file appears here via TCRdb, limited to in-frame rearrangements. These files lack a portion of the clones; in checked studies, under half of the deficit traces to unresolved V genes, and the cause of the others is not known. The D gene and trimming were derived from the DNA, and the V and J assignments and clone size from that table. The sample table contains some 130,000 clones; only one count was recorded for around 72% of them. The ten top clones hold about 1.7% of the sample.

A remark on this clone: It has no known antigen specificity. No base quality information exists; no much larger clone differs at one position.

The CDR3 measures 13 amino acids from cysteine to phenylalanine. Of the read, only the CDR3 DNA is kept; its 39 bases are in frame from base 1. V has 7 bases trimmed and J has 5 bases trimmed; junction bases matching no gene number 9. CDR1 SQVTM and CDR2 ANQGSEA were looked up in the germline V gene. The cohort comprised some 730 healthy bone marrow donors. Cohort members were all nominally healthy when sampled, although unrecorded immune exposures were likely present. The donor was CMV seronegative and belonged to the group of 350 to 400 seronegative cohort members. Every donor gave a peripheral blood sample, and the peripheral blood mononuclear cells from that sample were used for TCR beta sequencing. The Qiagen DNeasy Blood Extraction Kit was used to extract genomic DNA from the blood cell samples.

Sequences were obtained from PBMCs. This receptor chain uses TRBV29-1 and TRBJ2-3; TRBD1 agrees with 7 junctional bases. The sequence was collected from a middle-aged woman in good health and CMV-seronegative. The CDR3 reads as follows: CSACDRVGDTQYF. The DNA sequence is given as TGCAGCGCCTGTGACAGGGTGGGAGATACGCAGTATTTT.